This T cell receptor (beta chain) was identified during a study of beta chain features in type 1 diabetes. This CDR3 comprises 16 residues. The V gene's germline CDR1 is LGHNT and CDR2 FRNRAP. Trimming cost V 0 bases and J 6 bases, with 18 bases left between them. The authors reverse transcribed all of the isolated RNA, so sequencing captured expressed TCRB transcripts. Generated by immunoSEQ multiplex PCR, the TCRdb table keeps only in-frame clones and is missing some. The sample records 550,000 to 850,000 clones, 13% being singletons. Study outcomes and limitations: TCRB CDR3s from Type 1 diabetes patients were moderately but significantly shorter in all four CD4+ subsets. VDJ junctions from type 1 diabetes patients carried fewer insertions and larger deletions. Sequencing the cDNA could make cells with high TCR expression show up more than they should. The naive, central memory and Treg TCRB repertoires of patients appeared to be more similar to one another than those of healthy donors. In these data, an HLA type influence on TCRB rearrangement remained unresolved.

As for this clone: The target antigen is unknown.

The sample taken for sequencing was naive CD4+ T cells from blood. The J gene is TRBJ2-7, the V gene TRBV12-5; possible D gene TRBD1, 6 bases. This receptor was taken from a man in his late teens or twenties with type 1 diabetes. Here the CDR3 reads CASGLVLEPKGVEQYF. The CDR3 bases are TGTGCTAGTGGTTTGGTACTAGAACCAAAGGGGGTCGAGCAGTACTTC.